This TCR beta chain was captured in a study of T cell responses to AZD1222 COVID-19 vaccine. The method was immunoSEQ multiplex PCR; TCRdb's version includes in-frame clones alone and lacks a portion of them. This table holds under 300,000 clones, roughly 93% found once. Regarding this clone: The antigen remains unidentified.

Study observations and caveats: Clonal diversity was possibly underestimated; the donors were predominantly white British and more often female. The reported proportion of spike-specific TCRs targeting unmutated variant regions was nearly half. Distributed over spike, vaccine-associated CD4 TCRs predominated at 160-218 and 743-854. Only five or six AZD1222 recipients were seropositive at baseline.

The source was peripheral blood, collected on day 0 of AZD1222 vaccination. The clonotype originates from an adult in good health.

The CDR3 region has the DNA TGCGCCAGCAGCGCGTACAGCCTTTCCTACGAGCAGTACTTC. Amino acids: CASSAYSLSYEQYF. The chain combines TRBV5-1 with TRBJ2-7; the D is unclear. Germline V lookup: CDR1 SGHRS, CDR2 YFSETQ. The CDR3 runs to 14 residues. V dropped 4 bases and J dropped 1 base, with 12 bases sitting between them.